The 9 T cell receptor beta chains reported below all come from one sample, sequenced in a study of yellow fever vaccine responses in identical twins. One entry per CDR3 protein results from TCRdb running MiXCR on the RT-PCR reads. The sample lists 6,000 to 9,000 distinct CDR3 sequences, around 84% occurring once. The source material was T cells from blood (PBMCs), unsorted or a sorted subset (not recorded which), sampled before or after yellow fever vaccination (not recorded which). The receptors originated from a woman under 30 who received the yellow fever vaccine.

This clonotype was picked up one time. The chain recombines TRBV18 with TRBJ1-4; no clear D gene. The germline V and J ends were trimmed by 3 bases and 8 bases, with 16 bases remaining between them. Looked up from germline, CDR1 is KGHSH and CDR2 is LQKENI. The CDR3 sequence is 15 residues long. CDR3: CASSPVRGGGEKLFF. CDR3 nucleotides: TGTGCCAGCTCACCTGTTCGGGGTGGCGGCGAAAAACTGTTTTTT.

This rearrangement joins TRBV3-1 to TRBJ2-2; TRBD2 matches at 9 bases. The germline V gene encodes CDR1 LGHDT and CDR2 YNNKEL (reference sequence). V lost 3 bases, J lost 2 bases, and 1 base stayed unmatched. CDR3 length: 15 amino acids. The CDR3 sequence is CASSQRGGNTGELFF. In nucleotides, the CDR3 is TGTGCCAGCAGCCAGCGGGGGGGAAACACCGGGGAGCTGTTTTTT.

V usage is TRBV29-1 and J usage is TRBJ1-2, with D possibly being TRBD1 (5 bases). The germline CDR1 and CDR2 sequences are SQVTM and ANQGSEA. The CDR3 is made up of 12 amino acids. The V end lost 1 base, the J end lost 5 bases, and 8 bases lay between the germline ends. CDR3 amino acids: CSVEGQFYGYTF. The CDR3 DNA reads TGCAGCGTTGAAGGACAGTTTTATGGCTACACCTTC.

This clonotype was recorded once. J is TRBJ1-6 and V is TRBV11-2; 8 positions match TRBD1. The germline V gene encodes CDR1 SGHAT and CDR2 FQNNGV. Trimming cost V 5 bases and J 7 bases; bases outside gene matches: 7. The length of the CDR3 is 15 residues. The CDR3 nucleotides are TGTGCCAGCAGCCCAAACAGGGGGAACAATTCACCCCTCCACTTT. Amino acids: CASSPNRGNNSPLHF.

This rearrangement joins TRBV2 to TRBJ1-1, with D uncertain. Deletions cut 6 bases from V and 0 bases from J, with 8 bases between. Germline lookup yields CDR1 SNHLY and CDR2 FYNNEI. The CDR3 runs to 13 residues. In nucleotides, the CDR3 is TGTGCCAGCAGGATGGGGATGAACACTGAAGCTTTCTTT. It is translated as CASRMGMNTEAFF.

This clonotype was found once. The chain carries TRBV20-1 and TRBJ2-1; 14 bases are shared with TRBD2. The CDR3 runs to 14 residues. Germline CDR1 DFQATT, CDR2 SNEGSKA (reference sequence). J was trimmed by 9 bases and V by 6 bases; bases with no gene match: 7. CDR3 amino acids: CSALTSGGATEQFF. The CDR3 nucleotides are TGCAGTGCCTTGACTAGCGGGGGGGCCACTGAGCAGTTCTTC.

This clonotype occurred a few times. V and J are TRBV2 and TRBJ1-2, with D uncertain. V lost 7 bases and J lost 5, with 11 bases in between. The length of the CDR3 is 12 residues. Looked up from germline, CDR1 is SNHLY and CDR2 is FYNNEI. The chain's CDR3 is CASNRRDYGYTF. The CDR3 nucleotides read TGTGCCAGCAACAGAAGAGATTATGGCTACACCTTC. The entire variable domain, with the rest obtained from reference TRBV2 and TRBJ1-2, is as follows: EPEVTQTPSHQVTQMGQEVILRCVPISNHLYFYWYRQILGQKVEFLVSFYNNEISEKSEIFDDQFSVERPDGSNFTLKIRSTKLEDSAMYFCASNRRDYGYTFGSGTRLTVV.

V usage is TRBV4-3 and J usage is TRBJ2-1, with D possibly matching TRBD2 (5 bases). CDR1 is LGHNA, CDR2 YSLEER, per germline. This CDR3 is 19 amino acids long. The ends were cut back, 0 bases at V and 5 bases at J, with 23 bases in the middle. The CDR3 protein is CASSQEVGGPRHRHNEQFF. CDR3 nucleotide sequence: TGCGCCAGCAGCCAAGAAGTAGGCGGGCCCCGACATCGGCACAATGAGCAGTTCTTC.

This chain joins TRBV18 and TRBJ2-7, with TRBD2 matching 10 bases. The V segment lost 3 bases and the J segment 4 bases; nucleotides outside the gene matches: 3. The CDR3 is 14 residues long. Germline assignment: CDR1 KGHSH and CDR2 LQKENI. CDR3 protein: CASSPASGGYEQYF. The DNA of the CDR3 is TGTGCCAGCTCACCGGCTAGCGGGGGTTACGAGCAGTACTTC. Variable domain in full (rest from reference TRBV18 and TRBJ2-7): NAGVMQNPRHLVRRRGQEARLRCSPMKGHSHVYWYRQLPEEGLKFMVYLQKENIIDESGMPKERFSAEFPKEGPSILRIQQVVRGDSAAYFCASSPASGGYEQYFGPGTRLTVT.